One and the same sample provided the 7 T cell receptor beta chains below, sequenced in a study of T-cell reconstitution after alpha-beta-depleted transplantation in children. It was with unique molecular identifiers that the TCRbeta library was prepared. TCRdb re-analysed the PCR reads in MiXCR, keeping a single row per CDR3 protein. The data hold around 490,000 distinct CDR3 sequences, with about an eighth observed a single time. The material was PBMCs, mostly from graft donor cells, obtained 180 days after TCRalphabeta/CD19-depleted stem cell transplant. The receptor source for this set is a female patient aged 2-10 years who had a stem cell transplant for aplastic anemia, so the T cells may come from the graft donor.

This sequence joins TRBV18 and TRBJ2-1; D uncertain. The germline V gene has CDR1 KGHSH and CDR2 LQKENI. The CDR3 extends over 15 amino acids. V was shortened by 4 bases and J by 0 bases, with 10 bases between the two germline ends. CDR3 DNA: TGTGCCAGCTCACATGAAGTTATCTCCTACAATGAGCAGTTCTTC. Protein product: CASSHEVISYNEQFF.

The V call is TRBV20-1, the J call TRBJ1-2; D is unclear. This CDR3 spans 14 amino acids. Trimming removed 2 bases at V and 3 bases at J, with 13 bases between. CDR1 and CDR2 (germline): DFQATT, SNEGSKA (reference sequence). CDR3 sequence reads: CSARFSVSYYGYTF. The CDR3 DNA sequence: TGCAGTGCTAGATTTTCAGTGTCTTACTATGGCTACACCTTC.

V and J are TRBV29-1 and TRBJ2-1; D gene ambiguous. The CDR3 runs 9 residues. V lost 5 bases and J 8 bases, leaving 4 bases between the germline ends. Germline CDR1 is SQVTM and CDR2 is ANQGSEA. For the CDR3, the DNA is TGCAGCGTTCCGGATGAGCAGTTCTTC. The encoded protein is CSVPDEQFF.

This clonotype was seen repeatedly, ten times or more. The CDR3 loop is CASSQTSGDTKNIQYF. CDR3 coding DNA: TGTGCCAGCAGCCAAACTAGCGGTGATACCAAAAACATTCAGTACTTC. The J gene is TRBJ2-4, the V gene TRBV3-1, with 8 bases matching TRBD2. J was trimmed by 2 bases and V by 2 bases; bases with no gene match: 5. Germline V gene sequence: CDR1 LGHDT, CDR2 YNNKEL (reference sequence). This CDR3 is 16 amino acids long.

The chain recombines TRBV20-1 with TRBJ1-1; D is unresolved. The CDR3 is 15 amino acids. CDR1 DFQATT and CDR2 SNEGSKA come from the germline V gene (reference sequence). The V end lost 5 bases, the J end lost 0 bases, and 16 bases lay between the germline ends. This CDR3 is CSALTSEELNTEAFF. CDR3 sequence (DNA): TGCAGTGCTTTGACCTCCGAGGAGTTGAACACTGAAGCTTTCTTT.

The chain joins TRBV5-5 to TRBJ2-5; D is uncertain. The germline V gene encodes CDR1 SGHKS and CDR2 YYEKEE (reference sequence). The CDR3 is 15 residues long. Trimming took 1 base from V and 1 from J, leaving 11 bases between them. The CDR3 region has the DNA TGTGCCAGCAGCTTGATATTGGCACTCCAAGAGACCCAGTACTTC. This translates into CASSLILALQETQYF.

This clonotype was found a few times. This chain links TRBV7-2 with TRBJ2-4; TRBD1 or TRBD2 may be the D gene (7 bases each). Per germline, CDR1 SGHTA and CDR2 FQGNSA. The CDR3 runs 17 residues. Trimming removed 5 bases from V and 3 bases from J, with 20 bases in between. The CDR3 loop is CASSQAQGGKGKNIQYF. The CDR3 nucleotides are TGTGCCAGCAGCCAAGCCCAGGGGGGGAAAGGCAAAAACATTCAGTACTTC.